Sequencing of this TCR beta chain was carried out in a study of blood T cells in healthy people across ages (dated by TCRdb to between 2014 and 2017). As for the study more broadly: In model experiments, template switching captured roughly one uniquely barcoded TCR beta cDNA molecule for every two T cells. To track age-related changes in TCR beta repertoire diversity, the study relied on deep sequencing normalized with unique cDNA molecular identifiers. Donors were grouped into four age groups: young (average 16 years), middle-aged (around 39), aged (62) and long-lived (82). To avoid experimental bias, donors of different ages were randomly spread across the sequencing lanes. Using the same blood draw, the study looked at two additional independent replicas of 1 million unique cDNA reads for two donors, one aged 18 to 29 and the other aged 80 or older. What the authors observed across the whole study: Donor CMV infection status was unknown, potentially confounding age-related changes in expanded clonotypes. As age increased, observed TCR beta diversity per million T cells dropped in a roughly linear way, and a significant reduction was already evident by age about 40. Observed TCR beta diversity correlated strongly with the percentage of naive T cells measured by flow cytometry. Estimates of total diversity based on one million sequenced T cells were regarded as lower bounds and as underestimates. Compared with the aged group, the long-lived group had more naive CD4+ T cells, fewer expanded clones and increased TCR diversity, suggesting age selection. Bulk unsorted PBMC profiling prevented conclusive comparison of naive and antigen-experienced compartments.

The CDR3 measures 14 amino acids from cysteine to phenylalanine. The DNA shown is the 42-base CDR3, in frame from base 1. After removal of 8 bases from V and 6 bases from J, the junction retains 9 bases not matched to a gene. The germline V gene sets CDR1 to SNHLY and CDR2 to FYNNEI. With respect to this clonotype: No antigen is known for it. There are no base qualities to consult, and no much larger clone falls within one base.

The method behind the library was 5' RACE. The listed sequencing device is Illumina HiSeq 2500. A second PCR of roughly 7 to 11 cycles was performed with a sample-barcoded 5' primer and a J-beta primer mix. A template-switch 5' adaptor carrying 12 random nucleotides introduced a unique molecular identifier onto each TCR beta cDNA molecule. Each sample yielded at least 2.5 million CDR3-containing paired-end reads. The Mint cDNA synthesis kit, primed by a TRBC-specific oligonucleotide, was used to synthesize first-strand cDNA from all RNA. Following uracil-DNA glycosylase treatment, all cDNA underwent a first 18-cycle PCR with the universal primers M1SS and BC2_uni_R. The authors' pipeline ran thus. Normalization of each sample was performed by random selection of 1 million high-quality reads, each carrying a distinct molecular identifier. Reads sharing molecular identifiers were discarded rather than binned into consensus sequences. MiTCR, with a Q25 quality threshold and the strictest error-elimination algorithm, was used for CDR3 identification, clonotype clustering and error correction. A nonparametric unseen species model using Euler transformation provided a lower-bound estimate of total TCR beta diversity. Using fastp at Q25 and MiXCR, TCRdb reprocessed the public reads and kept productive beta chains. Identical CDR3 proteins give one entry, which carries the most common genes and DNA. The V and J calls shown here were made by TCRdb, not taken from the authors' results. Recorded for this sample are 1 million to 1.2 million distinct CDR3 sequences; 30% to 40% of them occurred a single time. Roughly 13% of the sample lies in the top ten.

The donors were a few dozen Caucasian individuals from Russia, aged 6 to 90 years, who were systemically healthy. Each donor gave ten milliliters of peripheral blood, collected into EDTA-treated Vacutainer tubes. PBMCs were isolated by Ficoll-Paque density-gradient centrifugation, with at least 7 million obtained per sample. Total RNA, at least 5.5 micrograms per sample, was extracted from PBMCs with Trizol reagent. For every donor, flow cytometry on a PBMC aliquot measured the percentage of naive CD45RAhigh/CD27high T cells. Recombination joined TRBV2 with TRBJ1-1; the central 10 bases match TRBD1. This TCR was sampled from a man between 18 and 29 years old in good health. Sample: blood. The CDR3 has the sequence CASVDRGHMAEAFF. The sequenced DNA: TGTGCCAGCGTAGACAGGGGGCATATGGCTGAAGCTTTCTTT. The CDR3 plus the reference TRBV2 and TRBJ1-1 genes for the other parts give the full variable domain: EPEVTQTPSHQVTQMGQEVILRCVPISNHLYFYWYRQILGQKVEFLVSFYNNEISEKSEIFDDQFSVERPDGSNFTLKIRSTKLEDSAMYFCASVDRGHMAEAFFGQGTRLTVV.